The rows below give T cell receptor beta chains drawn from one sample of a study of cytomegalovirus exposure and HLA in healthy donors. The protocol was immunoSEQ multiplex PCR, while the TCRdb copy is restricted to in-frame clones and leaves out a portion. The table lists fewer than 110,000 clones, approximately 84% of them singletons. Material for sequencing was PBMCs. The receptor set was obtained from a man younger than 45 in good health and CMV-seronegative. Both conserved end residues are part of each CDR3. D genes are given only for firm matches. Only some rows state a clone size, as once, few, many or a class for expanded clones.

TRBV6-5	TRBD2	TRBJ2-3	.	CASSFVAGAGTDTQYF	TGTGCCAGCAGTTTTGTAGCGGGAGCGGGCACAGATACGCAGTATTTT
TRBV7-6	.	TRBJ2-5	.	CASSLGGAGPRETQYF	TGTGCCAGCAGCTTAGGCGGAGCAGGGCCCAGAGAGACCCAGTACTTC
TRBV29-1	TRBD1	TRBJ1-1	.	CSVGETGVGTEAFF	TGCAGCGTTGGTGAGACAGGGGTGGGGACTGAAGCTTTCTTT
TRBV6-1	TRBD1	TRBJ1-2	.	CASSDDGTVYGYTF	TGTGCCAGCAGTGATGATGGGACAGTCTATGGCTACACCTTC
TRBV7-9	.	TRBJ1-3	.	CASSFFGANTIYF	TGTGCCAGCAGCTTTTTCGGTGCAAACACCATATATTTT
TRBV4-1	TRBD1	TRBJ2-7	few	CASSSPRGQGIHEQYF	TGCGCCAGCAGCTCCCCCCGGGGACAGGGTATACACGAGCAGTACTTC
TRBV5-1	.	TRBJ1-1	.	CASSSGQKDTEAFF	TGCGCCAGCAGCTCAGGACAGAAGGACACTGAAGCTTTCTTT
TRBV30	.	TRBJ1-1	.	CAWSKLSSGSTEAFF	TGTGCCTGGAGCAAACTGAGTTCAGGGTCCACTGAAGCTTTCTTT
TRBV7-9	.	TRBJ2-7	once	CASSLASAGPDLYEQYF	TGTGCCAGCAGCTTAGCGTCCGCGGGACCGGACCTCTACGAGCAGTACTTC
TRBV10-3	.	TRBJ2-7	few	CAISASTESSYEQYF	TGTGCCATCAGTGCTTCGACGGAGTCAAGTTACGAGCAGTACTTC
TRBV7-6	TRBD1	TRBJ1-2	few	CASSPQTGGEYGYTF	TGTGCCAGCAGCCCTCAGACAGGGGGCGAGTATGGCTACACCTTC
TRBV7-6	.	TRBJ1-6	.	CASSTRGASSPLHF	TGTGCCAGCAGCACCCGGGGGGCAAGTTCACCCCTCCACTTT
TRBV6-1	TRBD2	TRBJ2-1	.	CASRAGGNEQFF	TGTGCCAGCAGAGCGGGGGGTAATGAGCAGTTCTTC
TRBV30	TRBD1	TRBJ2-2	.	CAWSAQGVGELFF	TGTGCCTGGAGCGCACAGGGGGTCGGGGAGCTGTTTTTT
TRBV2	TRBD2	TRBJ2-7	.	CASAAGGNYEQYF	TGTGCCAGCGCGGCGGGAGGTAACTACGAGCAGTACTTC
TRBV5-4	TRBD1	TRBJ2-7	.	CASSLLTGFREQYF	TGTGCCAGCAGCTTGCTGACAGGGTTTCGCGAGCAGTACTTC
TRBV30	TRBD1	TRBJ1-5	.	CAWSVPGQGIQPQHF	TGTGCCTGGAGTGTACCGGGACAGGGAATTCAGCCCCAGCATTTT
TRBV2	.	TRBJ2-3	.	CASSREETLGGSQYF	TGTGCCAGCAGTAGAGAGGAGACACTAGGAGGGTCGCAGTATTTT
TRBV19	.	TRBJ1-2	.	CASFSGGYTF	TGTGCCAGCTTCTCGGGTGGCTACACCTTC
TRBV10-3	.	TRBJ1-2	.	CAISDTGLQNYGYTF	TGTGCCATCAGTGATACCGGCTTACAGAACTATGGCTACACCTTC
TRBV5-1	TRBD2	TRBJ2-7	.	CASSRPTSGPQNVPYEQYF	TGCGCCAGCAGCCGTCCGACTAGCGGGCCCCAAAATGTCCCCTACGAGCAGTACTTC
TRBV6-1	TRBD1	TRBJ1-2	once	CASSSQEGQYYGYTF	TGTGCCAGCAGTTCCCAAGAGGGACAGTACTATGGCTACACCTTC
TRBV30	.	TRBJ1-2	few	CARSSVDYGYTF	TGTGCCCGGAGTTCGGTAGACTATGGCTACACCTTC
TRBV18	.	TRBJ1-1	.	CASSLNGGAAEAFF	TGTGCCAGCTCACTAAACGGCGGGGCAGCTGAAGCTTTCTTT
TRBV18	.	TRBJ1-1	.	CASSPKGQINTEAFF	TGTGCCAGCTCACCAAAAGGACAGATTAACACTGAAGCTTTCTTT
TRBV7-9	TRBD1	TRBJ1-4	.	CASSERRGGLEKLFF	TGTGCCAGCAGCGAGCGACGAGGGGGCCTTGAAAAACTGTTTTTT
TRBV7-5	.	TRBJ2-7	few	CARSLHFGSEQYF	TGTGCCAGAAGCTTACACTTTGGGAGCGAGCAGTACTTC
TRBV13	TRBD1	TRBJ1-4	.	CASSFGQGLGKLFF	TGTGCCAGCAGCTTCGGACAGGGGTTAGGAAAACTGTTTTTT
TRBV10-2	TRBD2	TRBJ2-3	.	CASRLAGGPTDTQYF	TGCGCCAGCAGGCTAGCGGGAGGACCCACAGATACGCAGTATTTT
TRBV29-1	.	TRBJ1-4	.	CSVDPGSGKLFF	TGCAGCGTTGATCCCGGGAGCGGCAAACTGTTTTTT
TRBV27	.	TRBJ2-7	once	CASRAGAGVEQYF	TGTGCCAGCCGGGCCGGCGCGGGTGTGGAGCAGTACTTC
TRBV6-5	.	TRBJ2-1	.	CASSYVGGPSYNEQFF	TGTGCCAGCAGTTACGTCGGGGGACCCTCCTACAATGAGCAGTTCTTC
TRBV4-1	TRBD1	TRBJ1-5	.	CASSQATGGRGQPQHF	TGCGCCAGCAGCCAGGCGACAGGGGGCCGAGGTCAGCCCCAGCATTTT
TRBV5-4	.	TRBJ1-6	.	CASRTQDRFHPLGSPLHF	TGTGCCAGCAGGACCCAAGACAGGTTCCACCCGTTGGGTTCACCCCTCCACTTT
TRBV5-6	.	TRBJ1-2	.	CASSLRGGGTNYGYTF	TGTGCCAGCAGCTTGCGTGGCGGTGGAACTAACTATGGCTACACCTTC
TRBV10-3	.	TRBJ2-6	once	CAISRDGANVLTF	TGTGCCATCAGCAGGGATGGGGCCAACGTCCTGACTTTC
TRBV5-1	.	TRBJ2-7	.	CASSLYESYEQYF	TGCGCCAGCAGCTTGTATGAGAGCTACGAGCAGTACTTC
TRBV27	.	TRBJ1-2	.	CASSGLGGFGYTF	TGTGCCAGCAGTGGACTGGGGGGATTTGGCTACACCTTC
TRBV10-3	TRBD1	TRBJ1-1	.	CAISKLTGGNTEAFF	TGTGCCATCAGCAAACTAACAGGGGGGAACACTGAAGCTTTCTTT
TRBV6-1	TRBD1	TRBJ2-2	many	CAMGQGQYVTGELFF	TGTGCCATGGGACAGGGACAATATGTCACCGGGGAGCTGTTTTTT
TRBV5-6	TRBD2	TRBJ2-5	.	CASSIVGTNQETQYF	TGTGCCAGCAGCATTGTAGGGACTAACCAAGAGACCCAGTACTTC
TRBV6-5	.	TRBJ2-7	few	CASRALSGGEQYF	TGTGCCAGCAGGGCACTCTCCGGAGGCGAGCAGTACTTC
TRBV5-1	TRBD1	TRBJ1-3	few	CASSFEGAYSSGNTIYF	TGCGCCAGCAGCTTTGAGGGGGCGTACAGCTCTGGAAACACCATATATTTT
TRBV11-3	.	TRBJ1-1	.	CASSLTGGVDTEAFF	TGTGCCAGCAGCTTAACCGGAGGGGTGGACACTGAAGCTTTCTTT
TRBV10-1	.	TRBJ2-1	.	CASRSDSLGEQFF	TGCGCCAGCAGATCGGACAGTCTGGGTGAGCAGTTCTTC
TRBV9	.	TRBJ2-7	.	CASSGLGDEQYF	TGTGCCAGCAGCGGATTGGGCGACGAGCAGTACTTC
TRBV5-4	.	TRBJ1-1	.	CASSLDEAWPAFF	TGTGCCAGCAGCTTGGATGAGGCCTGGCCCGCTTTCTTT
TRBV25-1	TRBD1	TRBJ2-6	.	CASSEHTGGTGGANVLTF	TGTGCCAGCAGTGAACACACAGGGGGCACGGGGGGGGCCAACGTCCTGACTTTC
TRBV5-1	.	TRBJ1-5	.	CASSQGGDQPQHF	TGCGCCAGCAGCCAGGGTGGGGATCAGCCCCAGCATTTT
TRBV30	.	TRBJ2-5	.	CAWSDPTRGGTQYF	TGTGCCTGGAGCGATCCTACTAGGGGGGGGACCCAGTACTTC